The 30 T cell receptor beta chains below were found in one sample sequenced in a study of technical replicates of blood from a handful of donors. Method: immunoSEQ multiplex PCR; TCRdb's copy keeps in-frame clones and lacks some. The repertoire holds 11,000 or so clones, with about 94% as singletons. The sample comprised PBMCs. These receptors were obtained from a human donor in good health.

The chain employs TRBV7-9 and TRBJ2-3; TRBD2 matches 7 bases. CDR3 length equals 13 residues. V gave up 11 bases and J gave up 3 bases; unmatched junction bases: 8. In germline, CDR1 is SEHNR, CDR2 FQNEAQ (reference sequence). The CDR3 region is CAGGDVPTDTQYF. DNA of the CDR3: TGTGCCGGGGGGGACGTTCCTACAGATACGCAGTATTTT.

In DNA form, the CDR3 reads TGTGCCAGCAGCTTAGGGTCTAGCGGTGCCTACGAGCAGTACTTC. Protein: CASSLGSSGAYEQYF. V is TRBV7-8 and J is TRBJ2-7; 7 bases are shared with TRBD2. This CDR3 contains 15 residues. Germline CDR1 is SGHVS and CDR2 is FQNEAQ. Trimming at V came to 1 base and at J to 2 bases, leaving 5 bases not matched to a gene. The whole variable domain, filled in from reference TRBV7-8 and TRBJ2-7, reads GAGVSQSPRYKVAKRGQDVALRCDPISGHVSLFWYQQALGQGPEFLTYFQNEAQLDKSGLPSDRFFAERPEGSVSTLKIQRTQQEDSAVYLCASSLGSSGAYEQYFGPGTRLTVT.

In its sample, this clone was seen once. The rearrangement links TRBV7-8 to TRBJ2-5, with TRBD2 identical over 7 bases. Losses at the gene ends were 8 bases for V and 4 bases for J; bases not matched to a gene: 16. Germline V gives CDR1 SGHVS, CDR2 FQNEAQ. The length of the CDR3 is 16 residues. The CDR3 protein is CASHPAGGRDPETQYF. CDR3 DNA: TGTGCCAGCCACCCAGCTGGCGGGAGAGACCCAGAGACCCAGTACTTC.

This chain links TRBV28 with TRBJ2-7; the D is unclear. The CDR3 covers 14 residues. Germline CDR1 MDHEN, CDR2 SYDVKM. Trimming took 2 bases from V and 0 from J, leaving 8 bases between them. CDR3 protein: CASSLLRSSYEQYF. CDR3 DNA: TGTGCCAGCAGTTTACTAAGAAGCTCCTACGAGCAGTACTTC.

The V gene is TRBV9, the J gene TRBJ2-5, with 7 bases aligning to TRBD1. Trimming took 0 bases from V and 9 from J; bases not matched to a gene: 8. Germline CDR1 is SGDLS and CDR2 is YYNGEE. This CDR3 contains 14 residues. For the CDR3, the DNA is TGTGCCAGCAGCGTAGACGAGGGGGCGCGACCCCAGTACTTC. Translating it yields CASSVDEGARPQYF.

The genes are TRBV5-4 and TRBJ2-3; 8 bases are a match to TRBD2. The CDR3 covers 17 residues. Per the germline V gene, CDR1 is SGHNT and CDR2 is YYREEE (reference sequence). J lost 4 bases, V lost 0 bases, and 10 bases had no gene match. CDR3 DNA: TGTGCCAGCAGCTTGGCCCTAGCGGGCCTACGAGCAGATACGCAGTATTTT. It is translated as CASSLALAGLRADTQYF.

The chain carries TRBV2 and TRBJ2-1; maybe TRBD2 (5 bases). V shed 6 bases and J shed 8 bases, with 11 bases lying between them. CDR1 SNHLY and CDR2 FYNNEI come from the germline V gene. CDR3 length: 12 amino acids. Here the CDR3 reads CASRETRDEQFF. The CDR3 nucleotides read TGTGCCAGCAGAGAAACTAGAGATGAGCAGTTCTTC.

The chain links TRBV29-1 to TRBJ2-7, with D possibly being TRBD1 (6 bases). This CDR3 has 14 residues. Trimming took 4 bases from V and 0 from J, leaving 13 bases between them. Per the germline V gene, CDR1 is SQVTM and CDR2 is ANQGSEA. The CDR3 nucleotides read TGCAGCGTTGGGAGGACAGTGAGCTCCTACGAGCAGTACTTC. Translated, it gives CSVGRTVSSYEQYF.

The count of this clone is one. The chain couples TRBV7-9 to TRBJ2-7, with 11 bases fitting TRBD2. V was pared by 1 base and J by 2 bases, with 1 base of the junction left unmatched. CDR1 and CDR2 (germline): SEHNR, FQNEAQ (reference sequence). The CDR3 consists of 15 residues. CDR3 bases: TGTGCCAGCAGCTTAGGACTAGCGGGAACCTACGAGCAGTACTTC. Protein: CASSLGLAGTYEQYF.

This sequence joins TRBV5-6 and TRBJ2-1; D possibly corresponds to TRBD2 (6 bases). V gave up 4 bases and J gave up 6 bases, with 14 bases separating them. This CDR3 is built from 14 residues. In germline, CDR1 is SGHDT, CDR2 YYEEEE. In DNA form, the CDR3 reads TGTGCCAGCAGCCTCGGGAGTCCGCTCAATGAGCAGTTCTTC. It specifies CASSLGSPLNEQFF. The full variable domain, rest sourced from reference TRBV5-6 and TRBJ2-1, is DAGVTQSPTHLIKTRGQQVTLRCSPKSGHDTVSWYQQALGQGPQFIFQYYEEEERQRGNFPDRFSGHQFPNYSSELNVNALLLGDSALYLCASSLGSPLNEQFFGPGTRLTVL.

The V call is TRBV6-4, the J call TRBJ1-1; 10 bases are a match to TRBD1. CDR3 size: 14 residues. V was pared by 6 bases and J by 4 bases, with 5 bases of the junction left unmatched. Germline-derived CDR1 and CDR2 are MRHNA and SNTAGT. The CDR3 is CASRGDRGGTEAFF. Here the CDR3 DNA reads TGTGCCAGCAGGGGGGACAGGGGAGGCACTGAAGCTTTCTTT.

This chain uses TRBV28 with TRBJ1-2, with 7 bases lining up with TRBD1. This CDR3 has 15 residues. V shed 6 bases and J 4 bases; nucleotides not matched to a gene: 11. CDR1 MDHEN and CDR2 SYDVKM come from the germline V gene. The CDR3, as DNA: TGTGCCAGCAGAATTCAGGGGGTGACTTTCTATGGCTACACCTTC. It codes for CASRIQGVTFYGYTF.

A single count supports this clone. J is TRBJ2-7 and V is TRBV19; 9 bases line up with TRBD1. Losses at the gene ends were 9 bases for V and 2 bases for J; bases not matched to a gene: 14. CDR3 length: 16 residues. The germline V gene encodes CDR1 LNHDA and CDR2 SQIVND (reference sequence). The CDR3 coding sequence is TGTGCCAGCGCAACATTTGGACAGGGGAATACCTACGAGCAGTACTTC. Its translation: CASATFGQGNTYEQYF.

The chain carries TRBV7-2 and TRBJ2-1, with a possible D match to TRBD2 (7 bases). The CDR3 runs to 17 residues. V was trimmed by 1 base and J by 4 bases, leaving 17 bases between them. CDR1 is SGHTA and CDR2 is FQGNSA in the germline V gene. In DNA, the CDR3 is TGTGCCAGCAGCTTAGGAGGGGGGGCGGGAATTTACAATGAGCAGTTCTTC. It is translated as CASSLGGGAGIYNEQFF.

The chain has TRBV5-6 and TRBJ2-1; D might be TRBD2 (6 bases). V was trimmed by 4 bases and J by 1 base, leaving 12 bases between them. This CDR3 spans 15 amino acids. Per germline, CDR1 SGHDT and CDR2 YYEEEE. This CDR3 reads CASSLGSRSYNEQFF. CDR3 nucleotides: TGTGCCAGCAGCCTCGGGAGTAGGTCCTACAATGAGCAGTTCTTC.

This sequence joins TRBV18 and TRBJ1-4; D might be TRBD1 (6 bases). CDR1 is KGHSH, CDR2 LQKENI, per germline. This CDR3 contains 14 residues. V lost 2 bases and J lost 7, with 11 bases in between. For the CDR3, the DNA is TGTGCCAGCTCACCAGGACAGACCGGTGAAAAACTGTTTTTT. Translated: CASSPGQTGEKLFF.

This chain's CDR3 is CSVQTPGTGSSYEQYF. The CDR3 DNA sequence: TGCAGCGTTCAAACCCCCGGGACCGGGAGCTCCTACGAGCAGTACTTC. This chain joins TRBV29-1 and TRBJ2-7; a possible D gene is TRBD2 (6 bases). The CDR3 is 16 amino acids. The V end was cut by 5 bases, the J end by 0 bases, with 20 bases between. The germline gives CDR1 SQVTM, CDR2 ANQGSEA.

This CDR3 is CASSLISFGSTDTQYF. In DNA, the CDR3 is TGTGCCAGCAGTTTAATTAGCTTCGGAAGCACAGATACGCAGTATTTT. This rearrangement joins TRBV27 to TRBJ2-3; D remains unclear. V dropped 2 bases and J dropped 0 bases, with 12 bases sitting between them. In germline, CDR1 is MNHEY, CDR2 SMNVEV (reference sequence). The CDR3 runs 16 residues.

This clone was seen only once. The chain combines TRBV4-1 with TRBJ2-1; TRBD1 matches 8 bases. The CDR3 length is 13 residues. In germline, CDR1 is MGHRA, CDR2 YSYEKL. V lost 1 base, J lost 8 bases, and 1 base stayed unmatched. In nucleotides, the CDR3 is TGCGCCAGCAGCCAAGCACAGGGGGATGAGCAGTTCTTC. Translating gives CASSQAQGDEQFF.

The rearrangement joins TRBV29-1 to TRBJ1-3, with a weak D call TRBD1 (6 bases). CDR3 length equals 13 residues. Germline values: CDR1 SQVTM, CDR2 ANQGSEA. V lost 6 bases to trimming and J lost 1 base, with 10 bases between them. In DNA form, the CDR3 reads TGCAGCGTGTGGACAGATTCTGGAAACACCATATATTTT. This gives the protein CSVWTDSGNTIYF.

The chain uses TRBV9 and TRBJ2-1; a weak D match, TRBD2 (7 bases). V was shortened by 3 bases and J by 1 base, with 11 bases between the two germline ends. The CDR3 runs 15 residues. Germline loops: CDR1 SGDLS, CDR2 YYNGEE. CDR3 in DNA: TGTGCCAGCAGCGAGGGGGGGGGTTCCTACAATGAGCAGTTCTTC. Translating it yields CASSEGGGSYNEQFF.

The chain links TRBV30 to TRBJ1-4; 7 bases match TRBD1. This CDR3 spans 14 amino acids. CDR1 GTSNPN and CDR2 SVGIG come from the germline V gene (reference sequence). V trimming: 8 bases; J trimming: 1 base; junction bases outside the gene matches: 7. This CDR3 is CAGTRDRTNEKLFF. The DNA of the CDR3 is TGTGCCGGAACCCGGGACAGAACTAATGAAAAACTGTTTTTT.

The chain is built from TRBV27 and TRBJ1-2, with a possible D match to TRBD1 (5 bases). Deletions cut 5 bases from V and 4 bases from J, with 11 bases between. The CDR3 length is 13 residues. Germline CDR1 MNHEY, CDR2 SMNVEV (reference sequence). CDR3 nucleotide sequence: TGTGCCAGCAGTCGTGGGACTTTCTATGGCTACACCTTC. Translation gives CASSRGTFYGYTF.

This chain links TRBV30 with TRBJ2-3; 9 bases are a match to TRBD1. Germline V lookup: CDR1 GTSNPN, CDR2 SVGIG (reference sequence). The CDR3 is 14 residues long. V trimming: 2 bases; J trimming: 4 bases; junction bases outside the gene matches: 4. This CDR3 reads CAWSRRQGADTQYF. Here the CDR3 DNA reads TGTGCCTGGAGTCGGCGACAGGGGGCAGATACGCAGTATTTT.

The chain combines TRBV18 with TRBJ2-7; 11 nucleotides agree with TRBD1. From germline, CDR1 is KGHSH and CDR2 LQKENI. V was pared by 3 bases and J by 1 base, with 2 bases of the junction left unmatched. The CDR3 consists of 15 residues. The CDR3 sequence is CASSPGTGGSYEQYF. CDR3 DNA: TGTGCCAGCTCACCGGGGACAGGGGGTTCCTACGAGCAGTACTTC.

The V gene is TRBV18, the J gene TRBJ2-5; unclear D gene. V was clipped by 5 bases and J by 2 bases, with 6 bases between them. In germline, CDR1 is KGHSH, CDR2 LQKENI. There are 12 residues in the CDR3. The CDR3 protein is CASSATQETQYF. CDR3 DNA: TGTGCCAGCTCAGCGACACAAGAGACCCAGTACTTC.

The genes are TRBV18 and TRBJ2-1; TRBD2 matches at 10 bases. CDR1 and CDR2 from the germline V gene are KGHSH and LQKENI. With 2 bases clipped from V and 10 bases from J, the junction kept 14 bases outside the gene matches. The CDR3 length is 17 residues. As DNA, the CDR3 is TGTGCCAGCTCACCAGGGACTAGCGCGGTGGGGATGGGAGAGCAGTTCTTC. The encoded protein is CASSPGTSAVGMGEQFF.

The rearrangement joins TRBV6-1 to TRBJ1-2; D not resolved. The CDR3 spans 15 residues. The V end was cut by 1 base, the J end by 4 bases, with 13 bases between. The germline V gene has CDR1 MNHNS and CDR2 SASEGT. The DNA for the CDR3 is TGTGCCAGCAGTGAAGATAACCCCCGGGGCTATGGCTACACCTTC. It translates to CASSEDNPRGYGYTF.

The V and J genes are TRBV6-5 and TRBJ2-1; 8 nucleotides agree with TRBD2. This CDR3 contains 15 residues. J was trimmed by 7 bases and V by 5 bases; bases with no gene match: 10. CDR1 is MNHEY and CDR2 is SVGAGI in the germline V gene. The chain's CDR3 is CASSAGLEGLNEQFF. CDR3 coding DNA: TGTGCCAGCAGTGCGGGACTAGAAGGTTTGAATGAGCAGTTCTTC.

This chain links TRBV28 with TRBJ2-2; 7 bases match TRBD1. The germline CDR1 and CDR2 sequences are MDHEN and SYDVKM. The CDR3 extends over 16 amino acids. V trimming: 0 bases; J trimming: 1 base; junction bases outside the gene matches: 2. CDR3 DNA: TGTGCCAGCAGTTTATGGGGGACAGAGAACACCGGGGAGCTGTTTTTT. Amino acids: CASSLWGTENTGELFF.